This T cell receptor (beta chain) appears in the sequencing data of a study of CD8 T cells in ankylosing spondylitis. Points from the study as a whole: From matched ankylosing spondylitis synovial fluid, disease-linked clones were reportedly recovered at significantly enriched levels. A subset of motif variants has previously been described in the synovial fluid and blood of reactive arthritis. Disease-linked clones were CD8+ and relatively rare in peripheral blood.

The TCR beta libraries were generated through quantitative 5'-RACE incorporating molecular barcodes. TCRdb recomputed calls from the 5' RACE reads with MiXCR, one row per CDR3 protein. The table has 180,000 or so distinct CDR3 sequences, around 10% seen once. About this clonotype: Antigen: not known. A much larger clone lies one base from this, so it may be a read error.

The CDR3 is 14 amino acids. Germline V gene data show CDR1 as SGHRS and CDR2 as YFSETQ. Deletions cut 2 bases from V and 2 bases from J, with 9 bases between. This TCR was sampled from a male donor with ankylosing spondylitis or in good health (not recorded which). Sequencing was carried out using blood, either unsorted or a sorted T cell fraction (not recorded which). The chain has TRBV5-1 and TRBJ2-3; D unresolved. In DNA form, the CDR3 reads TGCGCCAGCAGCTTCATGGCAATCACAGATACGCAGTATTTT. It translates to CASSFMAITDTQYF.